The 30 T cell receptor beta chains below come from one sample, sequenced in a study of early T cells in non-severe SARS-CoV-2 infection. One entry per CDR3 protein results from TCRdb running MiXCR on the 5' RACE reads. The data show 55,000 to 80,000 distinct CDR3 sequences, 10% to 15% seen once. The sample was whole blood. These receptors all stem from an adult who was a healthcare worker with PCR-confirmed SARS-CoV-2 infection or an uninfected control (not recorded which).

This clonotype came up many times. This rearrangement joins TRBV5-1 to TRBJ1-1; no clear D gene. The V and J ends lost 2 bases and 5 bases respectively, with 1 base between them. CDR3 length: 10 amino acids. Germline V lookup: CDR1 SGHRS, CDR2 YFSETQ. The CDR3: CASSFTEAFF. The DNA of the CDR3 is TGCGCCAGCAGCTTTACTGAAGCTTTCTTT.

There are a few counts of this clonotype. The chain combines TRBV4-1 with TRBJ2-1; 7 bases line up with TRBD1. V shed 1 base, J shed 5 bases, and the junction held 5 bases outside the gene matches. Germline V gene lookup returns CDR1 MGHRA and CDR2 YSYEKL. The CDR3 has 15 residues. In DNA, the CDR3 is TGCGCCAGCAGCCAAGGAGACAGGGCGAACAATGAGCAGTTCTTC. It codes for CASSQGDRANNEQFF.

This clonotype came up a few times. The chain links TRBV6-5 to TRBJ2-1, with TRBD1 identical over 9 bases. The germline V gene has CDR1 MNHEY and CDR2 SVGAGI. V lost 6 bases, J lost 8 bases, and 8 bases stayed unmatched. The CDR3 runs 14 residues. CDR3 in DNA: TGTGCCAGCAGCCGGGACAGGGCCGTTGATGAGCAGTTCTTC. It yields the protein CASSRDRAVDEQFF.

This CDR3 reads CASSPSVSGDEKLFF. CDR3 nucleotide sequence: TGTGCCAGCAGCCCCTCGGTATCGGGGGATGAAAAACTGTTTTTT. V gene TRBV7-9 combines with J gene TRBJ1-4; D is perhaps TRBD1 (5 bases). Germline CDR1 and CDR2: SEHNR and FQNEAQ (reference sequence). This CDR3 is built from 15 residues. Deletions cut 5 bases from V and 6 bases from J, with 16 bases between. The full variable domain, its missing parts supplied by reference TRBV7-9 and TRBJ1-4, is DTGVSQNPRHKITKRGQNVTFRCDPISEHNRLYWYRQTLGQGPEFLTYFQNEAQLEKSRLLSDRFSAERPKGSFSTLEIQRTEQGDSAMYLCASSPSVSGDEKLFFGSGTQLSVL.

This clonotype was found a few times. The rearrangement uses TRBV4-3 and TRBJ2-7; D gene uncertain. This CDR3 region has 15 residues. Germline assignment: CDR1 LGHNA and CDR2 YSLEER. V dropped 1 base and J dropped 3 bases, with 13 bases sitting between them. As DNA, the CDR3 is TGCGCCAGCAGCCAAGGCCTATGGGCAGACTACGAGCAGTACTTC. The encoded protein is CASSQGLWADYEQYF.

The chain couples TRBV24-1 to TRBJ1-4; TRBD1 matches at 9 bases. The trim removed 3 bases at V and 6 bases at J, leaving 4 bases unmatched. Per the germline V gene, CDR1 is KGHDR and CDR2 is SFDVKD. The CDR3 sequence is 15 residues long. This CDR3 reads CATSDGGQGDEKLFF. In DNA form, the CDR3 reads TGTGCCACCAGTGATGGGGGACAGGGCGATGAAAAACTGTTTTTT.

This clonotype has ten or more counts. This chain uses TRBV6-1 with TRBJ1-2, with D uncertain. There are 14 residues in the CDR3. The ends were cut back, 2 bases at V and 6 bases at J, with 13 bases in the middle. Germline-derived CDR1 and CDR2 are MNHNS and SASEGT. The CDR3 DNA is TGTGCCAGCAGTGAACTAACGGCAGTTAATGGCTACACCTTC. It is translated as CASSELTAVNGYTF.

This clonotype was counted many times. This chain joins TRBV5-5 and TRBJ2-3; no clear D gene. Germline CDR1 is SGHKS and CDR2 is YYEKEE (reference sequence). Trimming took off 1 base at V and 4 bases at J, with 10 bases between the two ends. This CDR3 spans 14 amino acids. CDR3 sequence: CASSLTPVADTQYF. DNA for the CDR3: TGTGCCAGCAGCTTGACTCCCGTTGCAGATACGCAGTATTTT.

V is TRBV7-9 and J is TRBJ1-6; possible D gene TRBD1, 6 bases. The germline gives CDR1 SEHNR, CDR2 FQNEAQ (reference sequence). Trimming removed 5 bases at V and 8 bases at J, with 13 bases between. This CDR3 is built from 14 residues. The CDR3 DNA reads TGTGCCAGCAGCCCTACAGGGCTGCATTCACCCCTCCACTTT. Translated, it gives CASSPTGLHSPLHF.

This clonotype was observed at least ten times. V is TRBV11-2 and J is TRBJ2-1; TRBD2 might be the D (5 bases). Germline CDR1 SGHAT, CDR2 FQNNGV. The CDR3 consists of 15 residues. Trimming cost V 6 bases and J 3 bases, with 15 bases left between them. The CDR3 DNA reads as TGTGCCAGCAGTTCAATCGGACTGTACTACAATGAGCAGTTCTTC. Its protein product is CASSSIGLYYNEQFF.

This clonotype was detected a few times. This CDR3 is CASSPQVGELFF. CDR3 DNA sequence: TGTGCCAGTAGTCCCCAGGTCGGGGAGCTGTTTTTT. The J gene is TRBJ2-2, the V gene TRBV19; D remains unclear. CDR1 and CDR2 from the germline V gene are LNHDA and SQIVND (reference sequence). With 5 bases removed from V and 7 bases from J, the gap between germline ends came to 8 bases. This CDR3 is built from 12 residues.

This chain joins TRBV20-1 and TRBJ1-1; possibly TRBD1 for D (6 bases). Trimming stripped 6 bases from V and 1 base from J, with 15 bases between. Germline CDR1 is DFQATT and CDR2 is SNEGSKA (reference sequence). CDR3 length: 14 residues. CDR3 sequence: CSAFSPDRNTEAFF. CDR3 DNA sequence: TGCAGTGCCTTTTCTCCGGACAGGAACACTGAAGCTTTCTTT.

This sequence joins TRBV6-1 and TRBJ2-7; 7 bases map to TRBD1. The CDR3 runs to 14 residues. V lost 6 bases, J lost 2 bases, and 7 bases stayed unmatched. Germline values: CDR1 MNHNS, CDR2 SASEGT. CDR3 DNA: TGTGCCAGCAGCCCCGGGACAGACACCTACGAGCAGTACTTC. Its protein is CASSPGTDTYEQYF.

Ten or more counts support this clonotype. The genes are TRBV2 and TRBJ2-6; perhaps D is TRBD1 or TRBD2 (5 bases each). V lost 7 bases and J 0 bases, leaving 10 bases between the germline ends. The CDR3 runs 15 residues. Germline CDR1 is SNHLY and CDR2 is FYNNEI. The CDR3 here is CASKPGSSGANVLTF. In DNA, the CDR3 is TGTGCCAGCAAACCAGGGAGCTCTGGGGCCAACGTCCTGACTTTC.

This clonotype was seen a handful of times. This chain links TRBV24-1 with TRBJ2-1; no clear D. The CDR3 extends over 9 amino acids. Trimming took off 10 bases at V and 10 bases at J, with 7 bases between the two ends. Germline CDR1 reads KGHDR; CDR2 reads SFDVKD. Written as DNA, the CDR3 is TGTGCCACTAGCCGGGAGCAGTTCTTC. The encoded protein is CATSREQFF.

This clonotype was counted many times. The rearrangement uses TRBV7-2 and TRBJ2-6; D unclear. Trimming shortened V by 1 base and J by 0 bases, and 7 bases separated the two germline ends. From germline, CDR1 is SGHTA and CDR2 FQGNSA. The CDR3 contains 16 residues. CDR3 DNA sequence: TGTGCCAGCAGCTTAGTGGCAGACTCTGGGGCCAACGTCCTGACTTTC. It codes for CASSLVADSGANVLTF.

A note on this clonotype: Likely a read error: the CDR3 ends without its conserved phenylalanine or tryptophan. The chain is built from TRBV6-1 and TRBJ2-3, with D unclear. The CDR3 spans 12 residues. Germline V gives CDR1 MNHNS, CDR2 SASEGT. V lost 5 bases and J lost 0, with 3 bases in between. CDR3 DNA sequence: TGTGCCAGCAGTTTGAGCACAGATACGCAGTATCTT. Its translation: CASSLSTDTQYL.

This clonotype appeared many times. The rearrangement uses TRBV19 and TRBJ1-5; TRBD1 is a possible D gene (6 bases). Looked up from germline, CDR1 is LNHDA and CDR2 is SQIVND (reference sequence). The CDR3 is made up of 16 amino acids. V dropped 1 base and J dropped 0 bases, with 10 bases sitting between them. CDR3 sequence reads: CASSIAGALSNQPQHF. For the CDR3, the DNA is TGTGCCAGTAGTATAGCAGGGGCTCTTAGCAATCAGCCCCAGCATTTT.

There are many counts of this clonotype. V is TRBV6-6 and J is TRBJ2-7; no clear D gene. This CDR3 has 15 residues. Trimming removed 0 bases from V and 1 base from J, with 10 bases in between. Germline assignment: CDR1 MNHNY and CDR2 SVGAGI (reference sequence). The CDR3 nucleotides are TGTGCCAGCAGTTACTCGTCCTTAGGGTCCTACGAGCAGTACTTC. Amino acid sequence: CASSYSSLGSYEQYF.

This clonotype was observed many times. The chain links TRBV6-6 to TRBJ2-7; possible D gene TRBD2, 5 bases. The CDR3 contains 13 residues. The germline V gene has CDR1 MNHNY and CDR2 SVGAGI (reference sequence). V dropped 8 bases and J dropped 6 bases, with 17 bases sitting between them. CDR3 in amino acids: CASGDRGMLEQYF. The CDR3 bases are TGTGCCAGCGGAGACCGAGGGATGCTCGAGCAGTACTTC.

This clonotype was counted a few times. The chain employs TRBV20-1 and TRBJ1-2, with D perhaps matching TRBD1 (5 bases). This CDR3 has 14 residues. V was cut by 0 bases and J by 7 bases, with 15 bases left in between. Germline CDR1 reads DFQATT; CDR2 reads SNEGSKA (reference sequence). The CDR3 spells CSARDGGTARGYTF. DNA of the CDR3: TGCAGTGCTAGAGACGGCGGGACCGCGCGTGGCTACACCTTC.

The sample holds many counts of this clonotype. The rearrangement uses TRBV5-1 and TRBJ2-7, with a possible D match to TRBD2 (6 bases). V gave up 3 bases and J gave up 1 base, with 8 bases separating them. There are 13 residues in the CDR3. Germline CDR1 is SGHRS and CDR2 is YFSETQ. The DNA for the CDR3 is TGCGCCAGCAGCTCGACTAGATCCTACGAGCAGTACTTC. Encoded protein: CASSSTRSYEQYF. Together with reference TRBV5-1 and TRBJ2-7, the CDR3 gives the full variable domain: KAGVTQTPRYLIKTRGQQVTLSCSPISGHRSVSWYQQTPGQGLQFLFEYFSETQRNKGNFPGRFSGRQFSNSRSEMNVSTLELGDSALYLCASSSTRSYEQYFGPGTRLTVT.

This clonotype showed up many times. This chain uses TRBV7-2 with TRBJ2-1; the match to TRBD2 covers 11 bases. The CDR3 totals 16 residues. Per germline, CDR1 SGHTA and CDR2 FQGNSA. J lost 9 bases, V lost 1 base, and 8 bases had no gene match. The CDR3 is CASSLVTSGSGGEQFF. The CDR3 nucleotides read TGTGCCAGCAGCTTAGTCACTAGCGGGAGTGGAGGTGAGCAGTTCTTC.

A few counts support this clonotype. The rearrangement uses TRBV30 and TRBJ1-1; D gene unclear. CDR3 length: 14 amino acids. The germline CDR1 and CDR2 sequences are GTSNPN and SVGIG (reference sequence). V was cut by 0 bases and J by 0 bases, with 8 bases left in between. This CDR3 reads CAWSVLGVNTEAFF. The DNA for the CDR3 is TGTGCCTGGAGTGTACTTGGGGTGAACACTGAAGCTTTCTTT.

The chain carries TRBV10-3 and TRBJ2-7; 8 bases are shared with TRBD2. Unmatched junction bases numbered 0, after V lost 0 bases and J lost 2 bases. CDR1 and CDR2 (germline): ENHRY, SYGVKD. This CDR3 region has 14 residues. The CDR3 bases are TGTGCCATCAGTGAGTCGGGACTAGCCTACGAGCAGTACTTC. This codes for CAISESGLAYEQYF.

The chain employs TRBV11-2 and TRBJ1-4; a possible D gene is TRBD1 (5 bases). With 6 bases removed from V and 5 bases from J, the gap between germline ends came to 13 bases. The CDR3 sequence is 14 residues long. The germline gives CDR1 SGHAT, CDR2 FQNNGV. The DNA for the CDR3 is TGTGCCAGCAGGCTGGTTCGGGGGAATGAAAAACTGTTTTTT. Its protein product is CASRLVRGNEKLFF.

In its sample, this clonotype was seen many times. The chain is built from TRBV20-1 and TRBJ2-7, with TRBD1 as a possible D gene (5 bases). Trimming removed 7 bases from V and 3 bases from J, with 19 bases in between. CDR3 length: 14 residues. Germline V gene lookup returns CDR1 DFQATT and CDR2 SNEGSKA (reference sequence). The CDR3 spells CSVQPQGWVYEQYF. In DNA form, the CDR3 reads TGCAGTGTTCAACCTCAGGGATGGGTCTACGAGCAGTACTTC.

A few counts support this clonotype. V gene TRBV29-1 combines with J gene TRBJ2-5; TRBD1 matches at 7 bases. The ends lost 4 bases at V and 5 bases at J; junction bases unmatched: 7. The germline V gene has CDR1 SQVTM and CDR2 ANQGSEA. This CDR3 has 13 amino acids. The CDR3 sequence is CSVVRGLDETQYF. The CDR3 DNA is TGCAGCGTTGTTAGGGGGCTCGATGAGACCCAGTACTTC.

This clonotype was detected many times. This chain connects TRBV15 to TRBJ1-5; no clear D gene. Trimming cost V 5 bases and J 0 bases, with 14 bases left between them. This CDR3 is 16 amino acids long. CDR1 and CDR2 (germline): LNHNV, YYDKDF (reference sequence). CDR3 sequence (DNA): TGTGCCACCAGCCCTCGGGCAGATTATAGCAATCAGCCCCAGCATTTT. This gives the protein CATSPRADYSNQPQHF.

The rearrangement links TRBV7-9 to TRBJ2-3; D ambiguous. The CDR3 has 12 residues. V was pared by 3 bases and J by 6 bases, with 7 bases between. Germline V lookup: CDR1 SEHNR, CDR2 FQNEAQ (reference sequence). CDR3 bases: TGTGCCAGCAGCTTCGCAAGTGATACGCAGTATTTT. It is translated as CASSFASDTQYF.